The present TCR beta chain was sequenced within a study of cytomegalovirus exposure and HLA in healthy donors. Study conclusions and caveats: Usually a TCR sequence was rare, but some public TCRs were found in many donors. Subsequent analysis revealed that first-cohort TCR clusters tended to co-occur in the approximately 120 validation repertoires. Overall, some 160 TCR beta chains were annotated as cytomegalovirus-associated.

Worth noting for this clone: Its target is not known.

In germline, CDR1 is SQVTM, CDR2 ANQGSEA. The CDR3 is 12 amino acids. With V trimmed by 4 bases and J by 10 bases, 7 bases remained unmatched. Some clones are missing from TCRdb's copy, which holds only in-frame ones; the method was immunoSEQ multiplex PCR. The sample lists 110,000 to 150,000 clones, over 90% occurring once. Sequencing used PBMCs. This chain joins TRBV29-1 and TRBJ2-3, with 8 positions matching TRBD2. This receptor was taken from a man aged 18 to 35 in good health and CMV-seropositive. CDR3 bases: TGCAGCGTTGTGGGCGGGAGGCAGGCGCAGTATTTT. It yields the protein CSVVGGRQAQYF.